Sequencing of this T cell receptor beta chain was carried out in a study of T cells after yellow fever vaccination. TCRdb re-analysed the 5' RACE reads in MiXCR, keeping a single row per CDR3 protein. The sample lists around 350,000 distinct CDR3 sequences, around 10% occurring once. The germline V gene encodes CDR1 MNHEY and CDR2 SVGAGI. V dropped 8 bases and J dropped 6 bases, with 5 bases sitting between them. There are 10 residues in the CDR3. The TCR originated in a man aged 18 to 29 who received the YFV17D yellow fever vaccine. The rearrangement links TRBV6-5 to TRBJ1-5; D gene unclear. Sequenced material: PBMCs, taken on the day of the first yellow fever vaccination. The CDR3 reads CASGPQPQHF. The CDR3 DNA follows: TGTGCCAGCGGTCCTCAGCCCCAGCATTTT.